The 19 T cell receptor beta chains below all came from one sample that was sequenced in a study of cytomegalovirus exposure and HLA in healthy donors. The PCR contained 60 Vbeta and 13 Jbeta primers. Assay used: immunoSEQ multiplex PCR; TCRdb lists only in-frame clones, some missing. This table holds approximately 100,000 clones, around three quarters found once. The sequenced sample was PBMCs. The receptors were sampled from a female donor in good health and CMV-seronegative.

This clone has only one observation. The rearrangement joins TRBV5-8 to TRBJ1-2; D gene ambiguous. The length of the CDR3 is 15 residues. V dropped 1 base and J dropped 4 bases, with 14 bases sitting between them. Germline CDR1 and CDR2: SGHTS and YDEGEE. In DNA form, the CDR3 reads TGTGCCAGCAGCTTGTCTTTCGCGAAATTCTATGGCTACACCTTC. It encodes CASSLSFAKFYGYTF.

The chain joins TRBV18 to TRBJ1-1; 7 bases match TRBD1. The germline V gene encodes CDR1 KGHSH and CDR2 LQKENI. The length of the CDR3 is 14 residues. J was trimmed by 1 base and V by 6 bases; bases with no gene match: 5. The CDR3 loop is CASSLRTGNTEAFF. DNA of the CDR3: TGTGCCAGCTCCCTTCGGACAGGGAACACTGAAGCTTTCTTT.

The chain uses TRBV5-6 and TRBJ2-3; 10 nucleotides align to TRBD2. The ends lost 6 bases at V and 0 bases at J; junction bases unmatched: 7. The V gene's germline CDR1 is SGHDT and CDR2 YYEEEE. The CDR3 has 16 amino acids. The DNA for the CDR3 is TGTGCCAGCACCCTGGGGGGACTAGCGAGCACAGATACGCAGTATTTT. This translates into CASTLGGLASTDTQYF.

The chain has TRBV25-1 and TRBJ2-1, with 10 bases fitting TRBD2. The CDR3 spans 15 residues. Germline CDR1 MGHDK, CDR2 SYGVNS. The V gene end was trimmed by 4 bases and the J gene end by 9 bases; junction bases not matched to a gene: 9. Here the CDR3 DNA reads TGTGCCAGCAGTGCTGAGGAACTAGCGGGGAGTGAGCAGTTCTTC. Encoded protein: CASSAEELAGSEQFF.

Only one count was recorded for this clone. This sequence joins TRBV27 and TRBJ2-7; 8 nucleotides align to TRBD1. The germline CDR1 and CDR2 sequences are MNHEY and SMNVEV (reference sequence). J gave up 1 base and V 6 bases, and 8 bases lay outside the gene matches. This CDR3 is built from 15 residues. This CDR3 is CASSPGQGYSYEQYF. The CDR3 bases are TGTGCCAGCAGCCCCGGACAGGGATATTCCTACGAGCAGTACTTC.

This clone came up once. Relative to the germline gene, one junction end is altered; a read error may explain this. The chain carries TRBV7-9 and TRBJ1-4; 8 nucleotides match TRBD1. The CDR3 covers 15 residues. CDR1 is SEHNR, CDR2 FQNEAQ, per germline (reference sequence). The CDR3 coding sequence is TGTTCCAGCAGCTTACAGGGGGTTTTTAATGAAAAACTGTTTTTT. This codes for CSSSLQGVFNEKLFF.

In its sample, this clone was seen a few times. J is TRBJ1-4 and V is TRBV7-2, with a possible D match to TRBD1 (6 bases). The CDR3 is made up of 15 amino acids. Deletions cut 5 bases from V and 2 bases from J, with 12 bases between. CDR1 is SGHTA and CDR2 is FQGNSA in the germline V gene. The DNA of the CDR3 is TGTGCCAGCAGCAGGGGGTCAGGGACTAATGAAAAACTGTTTTTT. The encoded protein is CASSRGSGTNEKLFF.

This chain joins TRBV5-1 and TRBJ2-7; 9 bases are shared with TRBD2. The CDR3 spans 14 residues. Trimming removed 3 bases from V and 12 bases from J; junction bases left unmatched: 13. From germline, CDR1 is SGHRS and CDR2 YFSETQ. DNA of the CDR3: TGCGCCAGCAGCTCGGAGTCTAGCGGGGCCTCCGGGTACTTC. Protein: CASSSESSGASGYF.

V usage is TRBV7-3 and J usage is TRBJ1-6, with D possibly matching TRBD1 (5 bases). This CDR3 region has 13 residues. Between the trimmed V and J ends, which lost 5 bases and 11 bases, there was a span of 13 bases. Germline values: CDR1 SGHTA, CDR2 FQGTGA. CDR3 loop: CASSPTPGAPLHF. The CDR3 DNA follows: TGTGCCAGCAGCCCGACACCGGGGGCACCCCTCCACTTT.

This chain joins TRBV2 and TRBJ1-6, with 7 positions matching TRBD1. Trimming at V came to 6 bases and at J to 7 bases, leaving 27 bases not matched to a gene. Germline V CDR1 and CDR2: SNHLY, FYNNEI. This CDR3 has 21 residues. CDR3 region: CASRKFLRGRLSTLGNSPLHF. As DNA, the CDR3 is TGTGCCAGCAGAAAATTCCTGAGGGGGCGCTTAAGTACCCTTGGCAATTCACCCCTCCACTTT.

The V gene is TRBV30, the J gene TRBJ2-5; 7 bases fit TRBD2. The junction had 6 bases not matched to a gene; V was cut back by 2 bases and J by 0 bases. The germline V gene has CDR1 GTSNPN and CDR2 SVGIG (reference sequence). This CDR3 comprises 15 residues. Here the CDR3 reads CAWSPLAANQETQYF. The DNA of the CDR3 is TGTGCCTGGAGTCCTCTAGCGGCTAACCAAGAGACCCAGTACTTC.

The CDR3 nucleotides are TGTGCCAGCAGCTTCGGGGGGGAGCAGTTCTTC. Its protein product is CASSFGGEQFF. This sequence joins TRBV7-2 and TRBJ2-1; 7 nucleotides match TRBD2. This CDR3 has 11 residues. The V gene end was trimmed by 3 bases and the J gene end by 10 bases; junction bases not matched to a gene: 0. Germline V gene lookup returns CDR1 SGHTA and CDR2 FQGNSA.

This chain connects TRBV5-6 to TRBJ1-2; D is unclear. Germline CDR1 and CDR2: SGHDT and YYEEEE. The CDR3 totals 12 residues. V lost 0 bases and J 7 bases, leaving 7 bases between the germline ends. The CDR3 nucleotides read TGTGCCAGCAGCTTGGGAGGTGCTGGCTACACCTTC. It is translated as CASSLGGAGYTF.

For this clone: One end of the junction varies from germline; a read error may be responsible. V usage is TRBV6-5 and J usage is TRBJ2-5; TRBD1 is a possible D gene (6 bases). Per the germline V gene, CDR1 is MNHEY and CDR2 is SVGAGI. The CDR3 spans 13 residues. As DNA, the CDR3 is TGTGCCAGCAGCTCTCGAGAATCCGGACAGAGGCACTTC. As protein: CASSSRESGQRHF.

The chain links TRBV6-5 to TRBJ2-3; 8 nucleotides line up with TRBD2. V was pared by 6 bases and J by 3 bases, with 5 bases of the junction left unmatched. CDR1 is MNHEY and CDR2 is SVGAGI in the germline V gene. The CDR3 is 14 residues long. The CDR3 DNA is TGTGCCAGCAGCCCGGGACTAGTGACAGATACGCAGTATTTT. Amino acid sequence: CASSPGLVTDTQYF.

V and J are TRBV19 and TRBJ2-6; a weak D match, TRBD1 (6 bases). V was trimmed by 4 bases and J by 2 bases, leaving 12 bases between them. The CDR3 has 16 amino acids. Germline assignment: CDR1 LNHDA and CDR2 SQIVND (reference sequence). CDR3 loop: CASSKDSSTGANVLTF. For the CDR3, the DNA is TGTGCCAGTAGTAAGGACAGTTCTACTGGGGCCAACGTCCTGACTTTC.

V usage is TRBV19 and J usage is TRBJ1-1; D perhaps matches TRBD1 (5 bases). There are 17 residues in the CDR3. Germline values: CDR1 LNHDA, CDR2 SQIVND (reference sequence). Trimming pared 7 bases from V and 1 base from J, leaving 22 bases between. CDR3 amino acids: CASIPTRERQSNTEAFF. Here the CDR3 DNA reads TGTGCCAGTATACCTACCAGGGAAAGACAATCGAACACTGAAGCTTTCTTT.

This clone was counted a few times. The chain combines TRBV5-4 with TRBJ2-7; 7 bases match TRBD2. The V gene's germline CDR1 is SGHNT and CDR2 YYREEE (reference sequence). This CDR3 has 14 amino acids. The V segment lost 3 bases and the J segment 0 bases; nucleotides outside the gene matches: 3. Here the CDR3 DNA reads TGTGCCAGCAGCTCGGGGGGAGGCTCCTACGAGCAGTACTTC. It translates to CASSSGGGSYEQYF.

This chain uses TRBV12-5 with TRBJ1-2; D is uncertain. The CDR3 length is 15 residues. V lost 7 bases to trimming and J lost 4 bases, with 19 bases between them. Germline CDR1 is LGHNT and CDR2 is FRNRAP. The CDR3 loop is CASAPPSSTVYGYTF. The CDR3, as DNA: TGTGCTAGTGCCCCGCCTTCTAGCACAGTCTATGGCTACACCTTC. The entire variable domain, with the rest obtained from reference TRBV12-5 and TRBJ1-2, is as follows: DARVTQTPRHKVTEMGQEVTMRCQPILGHNTVFWYRQTMMQGLELLAYFRNRAPLDDSGMPKDRFSAEMPDATLATLKIQPSEPRDSAVYFCASAPPSSTVYGYTFGSGTRLTVV.